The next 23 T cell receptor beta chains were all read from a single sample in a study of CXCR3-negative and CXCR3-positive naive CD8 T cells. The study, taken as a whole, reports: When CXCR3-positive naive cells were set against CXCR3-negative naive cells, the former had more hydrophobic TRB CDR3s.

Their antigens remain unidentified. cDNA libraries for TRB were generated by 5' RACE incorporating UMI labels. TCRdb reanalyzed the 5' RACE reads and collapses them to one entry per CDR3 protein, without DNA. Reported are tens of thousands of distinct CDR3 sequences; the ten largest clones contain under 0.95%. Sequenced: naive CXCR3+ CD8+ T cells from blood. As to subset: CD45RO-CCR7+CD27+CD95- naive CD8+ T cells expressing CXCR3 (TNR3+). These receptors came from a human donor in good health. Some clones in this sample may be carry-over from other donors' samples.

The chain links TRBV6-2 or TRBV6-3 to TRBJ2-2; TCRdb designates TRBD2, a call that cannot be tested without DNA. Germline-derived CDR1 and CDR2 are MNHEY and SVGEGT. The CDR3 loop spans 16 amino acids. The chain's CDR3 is CALGLAGGWNTGELFF.

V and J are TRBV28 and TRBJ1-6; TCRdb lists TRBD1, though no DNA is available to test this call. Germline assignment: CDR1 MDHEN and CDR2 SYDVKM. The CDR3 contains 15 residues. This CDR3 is CASSLPRTVDSPLHF.

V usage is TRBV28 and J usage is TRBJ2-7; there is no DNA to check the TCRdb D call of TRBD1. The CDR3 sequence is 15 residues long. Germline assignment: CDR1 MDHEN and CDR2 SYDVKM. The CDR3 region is CASSFGQGSFYEQYF. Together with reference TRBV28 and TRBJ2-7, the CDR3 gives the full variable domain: DVKVTQSSRYLVKRTGEKVFLECVQDMDHENMFWYRQDPGLGLRLIYFSYDVKMKEKGDIPEGYSVSREKKERFSLILESASTNQTSMYLCASSFGQGSFYEQYFGPGTRLTVT.

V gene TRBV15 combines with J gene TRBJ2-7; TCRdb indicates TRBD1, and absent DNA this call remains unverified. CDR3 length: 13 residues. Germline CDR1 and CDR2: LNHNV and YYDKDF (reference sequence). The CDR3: CATSPGRTYEQYF.

The CDR3 here is CASSQDRTSYTDTQYF. The rearrangement links TRBV14 to TRBJ2-3; the D call from TCRdb, TRBD2, cannot be confirmed without DNA. Per germline, CDR1 SGHDN and CDR2 FVKESK. The CDR3 sequence is 16 residues long.

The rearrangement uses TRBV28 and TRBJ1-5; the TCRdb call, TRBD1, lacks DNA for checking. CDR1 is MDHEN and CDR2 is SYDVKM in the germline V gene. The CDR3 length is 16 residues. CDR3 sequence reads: CASRKWRTGGGQPQHF.

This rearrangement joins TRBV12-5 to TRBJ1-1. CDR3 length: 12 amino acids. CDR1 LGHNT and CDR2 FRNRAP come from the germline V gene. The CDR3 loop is CASGFGDTEAFF.

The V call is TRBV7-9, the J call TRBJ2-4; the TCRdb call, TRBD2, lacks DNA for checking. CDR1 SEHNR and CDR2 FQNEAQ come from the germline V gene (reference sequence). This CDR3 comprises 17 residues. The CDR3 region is CASSAPREGPNKNIQYF.

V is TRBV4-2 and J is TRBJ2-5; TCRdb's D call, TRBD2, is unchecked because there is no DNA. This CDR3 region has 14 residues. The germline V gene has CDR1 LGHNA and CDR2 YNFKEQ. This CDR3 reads CASSQGTIQETQYF.

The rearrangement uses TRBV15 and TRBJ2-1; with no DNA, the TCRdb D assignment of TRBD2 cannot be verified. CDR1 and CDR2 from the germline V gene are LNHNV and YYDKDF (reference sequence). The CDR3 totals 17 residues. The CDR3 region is CATSRGLGALTGDEQFF.

The CDR3 loop is CASSWDSATGSYNEQFF. V and J are TRBV5-1 and TRBJ2-1. Germline assignment: CDR1 SGHRS and CDR2 YFSETQ. The CDR3 loop spans 17 amino acids.

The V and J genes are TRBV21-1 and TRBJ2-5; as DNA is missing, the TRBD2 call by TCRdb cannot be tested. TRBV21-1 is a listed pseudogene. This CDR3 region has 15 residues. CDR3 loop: CASSKAGRVSETQYF.

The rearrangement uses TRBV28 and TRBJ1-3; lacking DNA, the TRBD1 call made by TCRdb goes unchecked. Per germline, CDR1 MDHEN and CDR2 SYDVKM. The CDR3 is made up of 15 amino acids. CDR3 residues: CASGDVIDSGNTIYF. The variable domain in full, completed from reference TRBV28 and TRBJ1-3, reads DVKVTQSSRYLVKRTGEKVFLECVQDMDHENMFWYRQDPGLGLRLIYFSYDVKMKEKGDIPEGYSVSREKKERFSLILESASTNQTSMYLCASGDVIDSGNTIYFGEGSWLTVV.

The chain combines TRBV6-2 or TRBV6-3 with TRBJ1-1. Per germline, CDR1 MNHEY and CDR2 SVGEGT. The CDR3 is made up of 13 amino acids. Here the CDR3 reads CASSYSISFEAFF.

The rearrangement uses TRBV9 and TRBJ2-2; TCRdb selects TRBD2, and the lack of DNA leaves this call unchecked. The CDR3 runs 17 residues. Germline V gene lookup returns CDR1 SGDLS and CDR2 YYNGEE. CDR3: CASSVSRLAENTGELFF.

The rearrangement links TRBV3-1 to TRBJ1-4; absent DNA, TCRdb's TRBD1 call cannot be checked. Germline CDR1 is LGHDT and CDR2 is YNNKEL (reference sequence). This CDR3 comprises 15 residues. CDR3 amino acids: CASSQAGGVNEKLFF.

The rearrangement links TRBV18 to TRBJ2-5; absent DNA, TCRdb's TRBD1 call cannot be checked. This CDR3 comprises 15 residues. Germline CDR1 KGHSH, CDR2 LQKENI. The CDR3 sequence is CASSPPQGGQETQYF.

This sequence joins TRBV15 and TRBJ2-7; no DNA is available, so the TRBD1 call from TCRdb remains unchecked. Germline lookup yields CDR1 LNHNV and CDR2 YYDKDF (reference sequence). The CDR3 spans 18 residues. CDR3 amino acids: CATSGSTSLGGSSYEQYF.

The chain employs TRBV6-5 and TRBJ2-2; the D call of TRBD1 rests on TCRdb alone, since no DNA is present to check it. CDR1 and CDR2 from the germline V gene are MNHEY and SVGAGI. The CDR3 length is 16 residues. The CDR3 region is CATWPGQGLNTGELFF.

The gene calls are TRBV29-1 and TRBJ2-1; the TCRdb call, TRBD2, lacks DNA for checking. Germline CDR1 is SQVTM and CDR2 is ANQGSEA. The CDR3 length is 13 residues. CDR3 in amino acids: CSVAGSSYNEQFF.

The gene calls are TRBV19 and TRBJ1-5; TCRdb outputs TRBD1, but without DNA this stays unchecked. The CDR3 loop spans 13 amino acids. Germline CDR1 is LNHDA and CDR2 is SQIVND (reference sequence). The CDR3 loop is CASSGTAHQPQHF.

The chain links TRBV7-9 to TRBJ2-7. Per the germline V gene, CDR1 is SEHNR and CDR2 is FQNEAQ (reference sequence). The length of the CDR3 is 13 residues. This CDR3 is CASSLDEPPEQYF.

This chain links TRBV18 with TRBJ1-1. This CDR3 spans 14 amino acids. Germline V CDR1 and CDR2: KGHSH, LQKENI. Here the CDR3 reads CASSPREQITEAFF.